These T cell receptor beta chains were read from a single sample in a study of shared clonotypes between healthy human individuals. This table comes from immunoSEQ multiplex PCR, and its TCRdb copy is limited to in-frame clones, with some not included. Found here are some 1.4 million clones, approximately 97% of them singletons; the top ten hold more than 0.9%. The sample comprised naive CD4+ T cells sorted from blood. Receptors originate from a man aged 25 to 40 in good health. The CDR3 runs from the conserved cysteine through the conserved F or W. A D gene is named only where the DNA matches it firmly. For some rows the clone size is stated as once, few or many, or as a class when expanded; others skip it.

16	TRBD1	TRBV5-1	NA	TRBJ2-7	CASSLTPGQGFYEQYF	TGCGCCAGCAGTCTAACACCGGGACAGGGATTCTACGAGCAGTACTTC
17	TRBD1	TRBV18	NA	TRBJ1-6	CASSPVEGDRDNSPLHF	TGTGCCAGCTCACCCGTAGAGGGGGACAGGGATAATTCACCCCTCCACTTT
16	NA	TRBV28	once	TRBJ2-3	CASSFYGQPSTDTQYF	TGTGCCAGCAGTTTTTATGGGCAACCTAGCACAGATACGCAGTATTTT
14	NA	TRBV5-1	NA	TRBJ2-3	CASSTRGSTDTQYF	TGCGCCAGCAGCACCAGGGGAAGCACAGATACGCAGTATTTT
15	TRBD1	TRBV11-3	NA	TRBJ2-1	CASSLSGGSYNEQFF	TGTGCCAGCAGCTTATCAGGGGGCAGTTACAATGAGCAGTTCTTC
15	NA	TRBV9	NA	TRBJ2-3	CASSVGVGGADTQYF	TGTGCCAGCAGCGTAGGAGTGGGAGGAGCAGATACGCAGTATTTT
14	NA	TRBV28	NA	TRBJ2-7	CASRVQGGPYEQYF	TGTGCCAGCAGGGTTCAGGGGGGGCCCTACGAGCAGTACTTC
15	NA	TRBV7-2	NA	TRBJ1-2	CASSPGAGEFYGYTF	TGTGCCAGCAGCCCAGGGGCAGGGGAGTTCTATGGCTACACCTTC
15	TRBD1	TRBV5-5	NA	TRBJ2-1	CASSLDGTVGDEQFF	TGTGCCAGCAGCTTGGACGGGACAGTCGGAGATGAGCAGTTCTTC
16	TRBD2	TRBV10-3	few	TRBJ2-7	CAIGGLAGGPGYEQYF	TGTGCCATCGGAGGGCTAGCGGGAGGGCCTGGGTACGAGCAGTACTTC
12	NA	TRBV28	NA	TRBJ2-3	CASSFATDTQYF	TGTGCCAGCAGTTTCGCAACAGATACGCAGTATTTT
13	TRBD2	TRBV6-1	NA	TRBJ2-3	CATGGLAIDTQYF	TGTGCCACGGGGGGACTAGCTATAGATACGCAGTATTTT
14	NA	TRBV6-5	NA	TRBJ1-4	CASSRSATNEKLFF	TGTGCCAGCAGTCGGAGTGCAACTAATGAAAAACTGTTTTTT
12	NA	TRBV6-1	NA	TRBJ2-1	CAILTTYNEQFF	TGTGCCATCCTGACGACGTACAATGAGCAGTTCTTC
13	NA	TRBV10-2	NA	TRBJ1-2	CASSEGGARGYTF	TGCGCCAGCAGTGAGGGGGGGGCGCGTGGCTACACCTTC
13	NA	TRBV9	NA	TRBJ1-1	CASSPQWGGYAFF	TGTGCCAGCAGCCCCCAGTGGGGCGGGTATGCTTTCTTT
15	TRBD2	TRBV5-6	NA	TRBJ2-1	CASSFSTSGYNEQFF	TGTGCCAGCAGCTTTTCGACTAGCGGATACAATGAGCAGTTCTTC
11	NA	TRBV12-5	NA	TRBJ2-1	CASGSRSEQFF	TGTGCTAGTGGTTCGAGGTCGGAGCAGTTCTTC
16	NA	TRBV11-3	NA	TRBJ2-5	CASSLVATGSQETQYF	TGTGCCAGCAGCTTAGTGGCAACAGGGAGCCAAGAGACCCAGTACTTC
15	TRBD1	TRBV19	NA	TRBJ1-4	CASSPGTGQREKLFF	TGTGCCAGTAGTCCTGGGACAGGTCAGCGGGAAAAACTGTTTTTT
20	NA	TRBV21-1	NA	TRBJ2-1	CASSKDFRTQIFDPDNEQFF	TGTGCCAGCAGCAAAGATTTTCGGACTCAAATATTTGATCCAGACAATGAGCAGTTCTTC
16	TRBD1	TRBV6-6	once	TRBJ1-1	CASRTGQVKRNTEAFF	TGTGCCAGCAGGACAGGGCAGGTGAAAAGGAACACTGAAGCTTTCTTT
14	NA	TRBV28	NA	TRBJ2-7	CASSLRVNPYEQYF	TGTGCCAGCAGTTTGAGGGTGAACCCCTACGAGCAGTACTTC
14	TRBD1	TRBV2	once	TRBJ2-7	CASTAGQGSYEQYF	TGTGCCAGCACTGCGGGACAGGGTTCCTACGAGCAGTACTTC
14	TRBD1	TRBV29-1	NA	TRBJ2-1	CSVGQGVRYNEQFF	TGCAGCGTTGGGCAGGGGGTACGGTACAATGAGCAGTTCTTC
15	TRBD1	TRBV18	NA	TRBJ1-5	CASSHTTGNNQPQHF	TGTGCCAGCTCACATACGACAGGGAACAATCAGCCCCAGCATTTT
15	NA	TRBV18	NA	TRBJ2-7	CASSPPVWDVYEQYF	TGTGCCAGCTCACCACCGGTGTGGGACGTTTACGAGCAGTACTTC
15	TRBD2	TRBV29-1	NA	TRBJ2-3	CSALRAAGGTDTQYF	TGCAGCGCTCTGAGGGCGGCGGGAGGCACAGATACGCAGTATTTT
13	TRBD1	TRBV7-9	NA	TRBJ2-7	CASSRGQPYEQYF	TGTGCCAGCAGTAGGGGACAGCCCTACGAGCAGTACTTC
16	NA	TRBV6-5	NA	TRBJ1-2	CASSYSGLPANYGYTF	TGTGCCAGCAGTTACTCGGGACTGCCAGCTAACTATGGCTACACCTTC
19	TRBD2	TRBV7-2	NA	TRBJ2-4	CASSPLGTSGLLAKNIQYF	TGTGCCAGCAGCCCGCTCGGGACTAGCGGGCTACTAGCCAAAAACATTCAGTACTTC
11	NA	TRBV6-1	NA	TRBJ2-5	CASSRQETQYF	TGTGCCAGCAGTCGCCAAGAGACCCAGTACTTC
12	TRBD1	TRBV25-1	once	TRBJ2-7	CASSVVGDSLNF	TGTGCCAGCAGTGTAGTAGGGGACAGTCTTAACTTC